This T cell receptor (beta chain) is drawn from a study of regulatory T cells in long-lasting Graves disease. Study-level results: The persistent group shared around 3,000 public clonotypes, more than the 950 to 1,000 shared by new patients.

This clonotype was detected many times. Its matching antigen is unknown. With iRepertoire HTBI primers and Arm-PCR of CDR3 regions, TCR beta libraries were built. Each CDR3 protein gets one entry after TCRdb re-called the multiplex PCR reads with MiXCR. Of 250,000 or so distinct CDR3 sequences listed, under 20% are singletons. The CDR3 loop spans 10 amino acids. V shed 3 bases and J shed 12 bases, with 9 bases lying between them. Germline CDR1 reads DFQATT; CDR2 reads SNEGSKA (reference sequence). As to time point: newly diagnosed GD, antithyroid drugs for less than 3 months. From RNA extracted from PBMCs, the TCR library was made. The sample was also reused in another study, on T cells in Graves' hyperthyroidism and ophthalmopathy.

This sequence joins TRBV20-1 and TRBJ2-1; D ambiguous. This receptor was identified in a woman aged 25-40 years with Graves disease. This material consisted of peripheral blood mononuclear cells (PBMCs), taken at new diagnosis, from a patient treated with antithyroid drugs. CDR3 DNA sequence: TGCAGTGCTAGCCAATATGGGCAGTTCTTC. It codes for CSASQYGQFF.